This T cell receptor (beta chain) was identified in a study of T cells in Graves' hyperthyroidism and ophthalmopathy. Study-wide results and limits: Model output signaled ophthalmopathy a median 6.5 months ahead of onset.

Trimming removed 4 bases from V and 2 bases from J, with 10 bases in between. This CDR3 has 14 amino acids. Germline lookup yields CDR1 SGHRS and CDR2 YFSETQ. The table lists this clonotype with many counts. Its antigen is currently unknown. Amplified regions were TCR beta CDR3 sequences from RNA transcripts. Using the HTBI primer set, a first-round RT-PCR was run on the TCR CDR3. MiXCR was run by TCRdb on the multiplex PCR reads, yielding one entry per CDR3 protein. The data show 200,000 to 300,000 distinct CDR3 sequences, with about 17% seen just once and around 30% held by the top ten. This TCR derives from a woman between 18 and 29 years old with Graves' ophthalmopathy. The sample was blood. The rearrangement links TRBV5-1 to TRBJ1-5; D is undetermined. In DNA form, the CDR3 reads TGCGCCAGCAGCACGGACGGACGCAATCAGCCCCAGCATTTT. It translates to CASSTDGRNQPQHF.